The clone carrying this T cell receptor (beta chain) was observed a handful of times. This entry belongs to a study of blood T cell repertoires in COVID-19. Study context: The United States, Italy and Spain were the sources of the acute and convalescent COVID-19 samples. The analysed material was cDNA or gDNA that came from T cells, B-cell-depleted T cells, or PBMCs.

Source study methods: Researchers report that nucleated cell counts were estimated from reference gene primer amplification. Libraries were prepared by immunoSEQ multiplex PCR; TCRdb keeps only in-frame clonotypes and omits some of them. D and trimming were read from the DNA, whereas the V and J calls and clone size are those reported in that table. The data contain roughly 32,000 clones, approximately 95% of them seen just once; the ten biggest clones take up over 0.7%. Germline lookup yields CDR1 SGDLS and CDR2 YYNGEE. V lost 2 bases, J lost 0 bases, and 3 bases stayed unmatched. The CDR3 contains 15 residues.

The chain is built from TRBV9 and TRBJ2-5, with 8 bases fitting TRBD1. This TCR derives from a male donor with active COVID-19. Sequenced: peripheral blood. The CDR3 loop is CASSVHRGDQETQYF. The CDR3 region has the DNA TGTGCCAGCAGCGTCCACAGGGGGGACCAAGAGACCCAGTACTTC.